Shown below are 20 T cell receptor beta chains from a single sample sequenced in a study of T cell responses to AZD1222 COVID-19 vaccine. Using immunoSEQ multiplex PCR, the repertoire was profiled, and TCRdb retains in-frame clones only, with some absent. This table has about 120,000 clones, around 90% appearing once. The specimen comprised peripheral blood, sampled on day 0 of AZD1222 vaccination. Receptors were obtained from an adult in good health.

The chain carries TRBV7-9 and TRBJ1-1; 8 nucleotides align to TRBD1. After removal of 5 bases from V and 4 bases from J, the junction contained 9 bases not matched to a gene. The CDR3 runs to 15 residues. Germline CDR1 reads SEHNR; CDR2 reads FQNEAQ (reference sequence). The CDR3 reads CASSLQQGESTEAFF. CDR3 nucleotides: TGTGCCAGCAGCCTACAACAGGGGGAGAGCACTGAAGCTTTCTTT.

The V gene is TRBV15, the J gene TRBJ2-5; 7 bases agree with TRBD2. In germline, CDR1 is LNHNV, CDR2 YYDKDF (reference sequence). Unmatched junction bases numbered 4, after V lost 3 bases and J lost 6 bases. The CDR3 sequence is 13 residues long. CDR3 region: CATSSGGWKTQYF. The CDR3 DNA reads as TGTGCCACCAGCAGCGGGGGGTGGAAGACCCAGTACTTC.

The chain links TRBV20-1 to TRBJ2-1; D is undetermined. V was clipped by 5 bases and J by 8 bases, with 10 bases between them. The CDR3 sequence is 11 residues long. Germline values: CDR1 DFQATT, CDR2 SNEGSKA (reference sequence). CDR3 in DNA: TGCAGTGCTCCCGTTTTGGATGAGCAGTTCTTC. Translating it yields CSAPVLDEQFF.

This chain links TRBV5-6 with TRBJ2-2, with 7 bases that match TRBD2. The CDR3 loop spans 14 amino acids. CDR1 SGHDT and CDR2 YYEEEE come from the germline V gene. With 2 bases clipped from V and 6 bases from J, the junction kept 4 bases outside the gene matches. The CDR3 spells CASSLREAAGELFF. The CDR3 DNA reads as TGTGCCAGCAGCTTACGGGAGGCCGCCGGGGAGCTGTTTTTT.

The chain is built from TRBV29-1 and TRBJ1-5; D remains unclear. The CDR3 consists of 14 residues. Looked up from germline, CDR1 is SQVTM and CDR2 is ANQGSEA. The V end was cut by 4 bases, the J end by 6 bases, with 16 bases between. CDR3 nucleotides: TGCAGCGTTGTCTTCGGGAATCGTGGTCAGCCCCAGCATTTT. Amino acid sequence: CSVVFGNRGQPQHF.

This chain joins TRBV20-1 and TRBJ1-1; D unclear. The CDR3 sequence is 11 residues long. Germline V gene data show CDR1 as DFQATT and CDR2 as SNEGSKA (reference sequence). Between the trimmed V and J ends, which lost 6 bases and 3 bases, there was a span of 8 bases. The CDR3 bases are TGCAGTGCCCTACGATACACTGAAGCTTTCTTT. It codes for CSALRYTEAFF.

The chain carries TRBV20-1 and TRBJ1-2, with no clear D. The CDR3 is 11 amino acids. V shed 0 bases and J shed 8 bases, with 7 bases lying between them. Germline V lookup: CDR1 DFQATT, CDR2 SNEGSKA (reference sequence). CDR3 nucleotide sequence: TGCAGTGCTAGAGATCTGAGAGGCTACACCTTC. Its translation: CSARDLRGYTF.

This rearrangement joins TRBV5-1 to TRBJ1-6; possible D gene TRBD1, 6 bases. The CDR3 totals 14 residues. V lost 4 bases and J lost 8, with 13 bases in between. CDR1 and CDR2 (germline): SGHRS, YFSETQ. Here the CDR3 reads CASSADREHSPLHF. The CDR3 nucleotides are TGCGCCAGCAGCGCGGACAGAGAGCATTCACCCCTCCACTTT.

Here the CDR3 DNA reads TGTGCCAGCACGGGTCAGCTCAACACTGAAGCTTTCTTT. Protein: CASTGQLNTEAFF. The chain uses TRBV2 and TRBJ1-1; no definite D call. Trimming shortened V by 7 bases and J by 2 bases, and 11 bases separated the two germline ends. Germline V gene data show CDR1 as SNHLY and CDR2 as FYNNEI. This CDR3 contains 13 residues.

The CDR3 loop reads CAMTTGESTEAFF. CDR3 coding DNA: TGTGCCATGACAACAGGGGAGAGCACTGAAGCTTTCTTT. This rearrangement joins TRBV10-3 to TRBJ1-1, with TRBD1 matching over 7 bases. The J segment lost 4 bases and the V segment lost 9 bases, leaving 8 bases of the junction unmatched. The CDR3 consists of 13 residues. Germline V CDR1 and CDR2: ENHRY, SYGVKD.

V is TRBV18 and J is TRBJ1-1; 7 nucleotides align to TRBD1. The germline V gene has CDR1 KGHSH and CDR2 LQKENI. CDR3 length: 15 amino acids. Trimming took 2 bases from V and 4 from J; bases not matched to a gene: 7. The CDR3 loop reads CASSPRQGRGTEAFF. As DNA, the CDR3 is TGTGCCAGCTCACCAAGACAGGGTAGGGGCACTGAAGCTTTCTTT.

J is TRBJ1-5 and V is TRBV7-8; D gene uncertain. V lost 7 bases and J 2 bases, leaving 15 bases between the germline ends. This CDR3 has 15 residues. Germline V gene sequence: CDR1 SGHVS, CDR2 FQNEAQ. The CDR3 bases are TGTGCCAGCATTTCGGGCTCGGTGGGCAATCAGCCCCAGCATTTT. Translating gives CASISGSVGNQPQHF.

CDR3 in DNA: TGTGCCAGCAGCCAAGACGACAGGACCGGGGACGAGCAGTACTTC. Its translation: CASSQDDRTGDEQYF. This sequence joins TRBV4-2 and TRBJ2-7, with a weak D call TRBD1 (6 bases). Looked up from germline, CDR1 is LGHNA and CDR2 is YNFKEQ. V was clipped by 0 bases and J by 5 bases, with 14 bases between them. CDR3 size: 15 residues.

This chain connects TRBV19 to TRBJ1-1; weak D call: TRBD1 (5 bases). CDR1 and CDR2 from the germline V gene are LNHDA and SQIVND (reference sequence). There are 15 residues in the CDR3. V lost 4 bases and J lost 0, with 12 bases in between. The CDR3 region has the DNA TGTGCCAGTAGTACCCCGGGACGGTTGAACACTGAAGCTTTCTTT. This translates into CASSTPGRLNTEAFF.

The chain uses TRBV29-1 and TRBJ2-5; D possibly matches TRBD1 or TRBD2 (5 bases each). This CDR3 contains 13 residues. Trimming removed 4 bases at V and 3 bases at J, with 12 bases between. Per the germline V gene, CDR1 is SQVTM and CDR2 is ANQGSEA. CDR3 in amino acids: CSVGGGPEETQYF. DNA of the CDR3: TGCAGCGTTGGTGGGGGACCCGAAGAGACCCAGTACTTC.

The chain couples TRBV3-1 (or the pseudogene TRBV3-2) to TRBJ1-5, with D uncertain. V was clipped by 6 bases and J by 0 bases, with 9 bases between them. Germline V gene lookup returns CDR1 LGHDT and CDR2 YNNKEL (reference sequence). This CDR3 comprises 14 residues. CDR3 bases: TGTGCCAGCAGTGAAACTTATAGCAATCAGCCCCAGCATTTT. This codes for CASSETYSNQPQHF.

The chain recombines TRBV18 with TRBJ1-4, with unresolved D. Deletions cut 3 bases from V and 8 bases from J, with 19 bases between. The CDR3 extends over 16 amino acids. The germline V gene encodes CDR1 KGHSH and CDR2 LQKENI. The CDR3 protein is CASSPRAFNPPEKLFF. The CDR3 DNA is TGTGCCAGCTCACCGAGGGCCTTCAACCCTCCCGAAAAACTGTTTTTT.

This clone showed up just once. The junction departs from germline at one end; a sequencing error may be responsible. In the same sample, other DNA sequences code for this CDR3. The chain carries TRBV7-7 and TRBJ2-5, with D possibly matching TRBD1 (5 bases). The CDR3 has 13 residues. From germline, CDR1 is SSHAT and CDR2 FNYEAQ (reference sequence). The chain's CDR3 is CASSLGRDGTQYF. The CDR3 DNA reads TGTGCTAGCAGCTTAGGCAGGGATGGGACCCAGTACTTC.

In its sample, this clone was seen once. V and J are TRBV11-2 and TRBJ2-7; a weak D match, TRBD2 (6 bases). The CDR3 covers 14 residues. Germline loops: CDR1 SGHAT, CDR2 FQNNGV. The V and J ends lost 1 base and 0 bases respectively, with 7 bases between them. Here the CDR3 DNA reads TGTGCCAGCAGCTTAGGGGGGGACTCCTACGAGCAGTACTTC. Translated, it gives CASSLGGDSYEQYF.

This chain uses TRBV19 with TRBJ1-5; the D gene is possibly TRBD1 (6 bases). CDR3 size: 14 residues. Germline CDR1 and CDR2: LNHDA and SQIVND (reference sequence). V gave up 7 bases and J gave up 4 bases, with 14 bases separating them. CDR3 in DNA: TGTGCCAGTACCACACAGGGTCGGAATCAGCCCCAGCATTTT. Translation gives CASTTQGRNQPQHF.